A selection of T cell receptor beta chains follows, all from one sample in a study of OX40 agonist ivuxolimab in advanced cancers. Libraries were prepared by immunoSEQ multiplex PCR; TCRdb keeps only in-frame clonotypes and omits some of them. The sample records roughly 62,000 clones, approximately 92% being singletons. The sample in question was CD4+ or CD8+ T cells sorted from blood, obtained in a trial of the OX40 agonist ivuxolimab. The receptors were sampled from an adult with an advanced solid tumor such as melanoma, head and neck, liver or kidney cancer. The CDR3 runs from the conserved cysteine through the conserved F or W. Each record gives: CDR3 protein, CDR3 DNA, clone size, D gene, J gene, V gene. D genes are given only for firm matches. Some rows mark clone size as missing; the rest say once, few, many or name a class of expanded clone.

CDR3aa: CASSLNSQETQYF; CDR3nt: TGTGCCAGCAGTTTAAACAGCCAAGAGACCCAGTACTTC; abundance: once; d_gene: .; j_gene: TRBJ2-5; v_gene: TRBV27
CDR3aa: CASRTRDNPEEQYF; CDR3nt: TGTGCCAGCAGAACCCGGGACAACCCGGAGGAGCAGTACTTC; abundance: once; d_gene: .; j_gene: TRBJ2-7; v_gene: TRBV11-3
CDR3aa: CASSLRHNTGELFF; CDR3nt: TGTGCCAGCAGCTTAAGACATAACACCGGGGAGCTGTTTTTT; abundance: .; d_gene: .; j_gene: TRBJ2-2; v_gene: TRBV7-3
CDR3aa: CSAGGGAMNTEAFF; CDR3nt: TGCAGCGCAGGGGGAGGCGCGATGAACACTGAAGCTTTCTTT; abundance: .; d_gene: TRBD1; j_gene: TRBJ1-1; v_gene: TRBV29-1
CDR3aa: CASSYSTDYGYTF; CDR3nt: TGTGCCAGCAGTTACTCGACAGACTATGGCTACACCTTC; abundance: once; d_gene: .; j_gene: TRBJ1-2; v_gene: TRBV6-6
CDR3aa: CASSLRAGEYGYTF; CDR3nt: TGTGCCAGCAGCTTGAGAGCAGGGGAATATGGCTACACCTTC; abundance: .; d_gene: .; j_gene: TRBJ1-2; v_gene: TRBV5-8
CDR3aa: CASSIGGQSYEQYF; CDR3nt: TGTGCCAGTAGTATAGGAGGACAGTCCTACGAGCAGTACTTC; abundance: .; d_gene: .; j_gene: TRBJ2-7; v_gene: TRBV19
CDR3aa: CASEGQGYGYTF; CDR3nt: TGCGCCAGCGAGGGCCAAGGATATGGCTACACCTTC; abundance: .; d_gene: .; j_gene: TRBJ1-2; v_gene: TRBV4-1
CDR3aa: CASSTGPRNNEQFF; CDR3nt: TGTGCCAGCAGCACCGGCCCCCGGAACAATGAGCAGTTCTTC; abundance: .; d_gene: .; j_gene: TRBJ2-1; v_gene: TRBV5-5
CDR3aa: CASSPTGWREKLFF; CDR3nt: TGTGCCAGCTCACCGACAGGGTGGCGTGAAAAACTGTTTTTT; abundance: .; d_gene: TRBD1; j_gene: TRBJ1-4; v_gene: TRBV18
CDR3aa: CASGPFTTDTQYF; CDR3nt: TGTGCCAGCGGACCATTCACCACAGATACGCAGTATTTT; abundance: .; d_gene: .; j_gene: TRBJ2-3; v_gene: TRBV11-2
CDR3aa: CASSQSGDQETQYF; CDR3nt: TGCGCCAGCAGCCAAAGCGGGGATCAAGAGACCCAGTACTTC; abundance: .; d_gene: TRBD2; j_gene: TRBJ2-5; v_gene: TRBV5-1
CDR3aa: CAREVGEADTQYF; CDR3nt: TGTGCTAGAGAGGTTGGCGAGGCAGATACGCAGTATTTT; abundance: .; d_gene: .; j_gene: TRBJ2-3; v_gene: TRBV12-1
CDR3aa: CASSPGFGSGTQYF; CDR3nt: TGTGCCAGCAGCCCGGGATTTGGGTCAGGGACCCAGTACTTC; abundance: .; d_gene: .; j_gene: TRBJ2-5; v_gene: TRBV11-2
CDR3aa: CASSGDLAGLGETQYF; CDR3nt: TGTGCCAGCAGTGGGGACCTAGCGGGGTTGGGAGAGACCCAGTACTTC; abundance: .; d_gene: TRBD2; j_gene: TRBJ2-5; v_gene: TRBV6-1
CDR3aa: CASSLAQVSYGYTF; CDR3nt: TGTGCCAGCAGCTTAGCCCAGGTCAGCTATGGCTACACCTTC; abundance: .; d_gene: .; j_gene: TRBJ1-2; v_gene: TRBV7-2
CDR3aa: CASSSPPAGETQYF; CDR3nt: TGTGCCAGCAGCTCACCACCAGCGGGGGAGACCCAGTACTTC; abundance: .; d_gene: TRBD2; j_gene: TRBJ2-5; v_gene: TRBV11-2
CDR3aa: CASSYAAGSGNTIYF; CDR3nt: TGTGCCAGCAGTTACGCAGCAGGCTCTGGAAACACCATATATTTT; abundance: .; d_gene: .; j_gene: TRBJ1-3; v_gene: TRBV6-6